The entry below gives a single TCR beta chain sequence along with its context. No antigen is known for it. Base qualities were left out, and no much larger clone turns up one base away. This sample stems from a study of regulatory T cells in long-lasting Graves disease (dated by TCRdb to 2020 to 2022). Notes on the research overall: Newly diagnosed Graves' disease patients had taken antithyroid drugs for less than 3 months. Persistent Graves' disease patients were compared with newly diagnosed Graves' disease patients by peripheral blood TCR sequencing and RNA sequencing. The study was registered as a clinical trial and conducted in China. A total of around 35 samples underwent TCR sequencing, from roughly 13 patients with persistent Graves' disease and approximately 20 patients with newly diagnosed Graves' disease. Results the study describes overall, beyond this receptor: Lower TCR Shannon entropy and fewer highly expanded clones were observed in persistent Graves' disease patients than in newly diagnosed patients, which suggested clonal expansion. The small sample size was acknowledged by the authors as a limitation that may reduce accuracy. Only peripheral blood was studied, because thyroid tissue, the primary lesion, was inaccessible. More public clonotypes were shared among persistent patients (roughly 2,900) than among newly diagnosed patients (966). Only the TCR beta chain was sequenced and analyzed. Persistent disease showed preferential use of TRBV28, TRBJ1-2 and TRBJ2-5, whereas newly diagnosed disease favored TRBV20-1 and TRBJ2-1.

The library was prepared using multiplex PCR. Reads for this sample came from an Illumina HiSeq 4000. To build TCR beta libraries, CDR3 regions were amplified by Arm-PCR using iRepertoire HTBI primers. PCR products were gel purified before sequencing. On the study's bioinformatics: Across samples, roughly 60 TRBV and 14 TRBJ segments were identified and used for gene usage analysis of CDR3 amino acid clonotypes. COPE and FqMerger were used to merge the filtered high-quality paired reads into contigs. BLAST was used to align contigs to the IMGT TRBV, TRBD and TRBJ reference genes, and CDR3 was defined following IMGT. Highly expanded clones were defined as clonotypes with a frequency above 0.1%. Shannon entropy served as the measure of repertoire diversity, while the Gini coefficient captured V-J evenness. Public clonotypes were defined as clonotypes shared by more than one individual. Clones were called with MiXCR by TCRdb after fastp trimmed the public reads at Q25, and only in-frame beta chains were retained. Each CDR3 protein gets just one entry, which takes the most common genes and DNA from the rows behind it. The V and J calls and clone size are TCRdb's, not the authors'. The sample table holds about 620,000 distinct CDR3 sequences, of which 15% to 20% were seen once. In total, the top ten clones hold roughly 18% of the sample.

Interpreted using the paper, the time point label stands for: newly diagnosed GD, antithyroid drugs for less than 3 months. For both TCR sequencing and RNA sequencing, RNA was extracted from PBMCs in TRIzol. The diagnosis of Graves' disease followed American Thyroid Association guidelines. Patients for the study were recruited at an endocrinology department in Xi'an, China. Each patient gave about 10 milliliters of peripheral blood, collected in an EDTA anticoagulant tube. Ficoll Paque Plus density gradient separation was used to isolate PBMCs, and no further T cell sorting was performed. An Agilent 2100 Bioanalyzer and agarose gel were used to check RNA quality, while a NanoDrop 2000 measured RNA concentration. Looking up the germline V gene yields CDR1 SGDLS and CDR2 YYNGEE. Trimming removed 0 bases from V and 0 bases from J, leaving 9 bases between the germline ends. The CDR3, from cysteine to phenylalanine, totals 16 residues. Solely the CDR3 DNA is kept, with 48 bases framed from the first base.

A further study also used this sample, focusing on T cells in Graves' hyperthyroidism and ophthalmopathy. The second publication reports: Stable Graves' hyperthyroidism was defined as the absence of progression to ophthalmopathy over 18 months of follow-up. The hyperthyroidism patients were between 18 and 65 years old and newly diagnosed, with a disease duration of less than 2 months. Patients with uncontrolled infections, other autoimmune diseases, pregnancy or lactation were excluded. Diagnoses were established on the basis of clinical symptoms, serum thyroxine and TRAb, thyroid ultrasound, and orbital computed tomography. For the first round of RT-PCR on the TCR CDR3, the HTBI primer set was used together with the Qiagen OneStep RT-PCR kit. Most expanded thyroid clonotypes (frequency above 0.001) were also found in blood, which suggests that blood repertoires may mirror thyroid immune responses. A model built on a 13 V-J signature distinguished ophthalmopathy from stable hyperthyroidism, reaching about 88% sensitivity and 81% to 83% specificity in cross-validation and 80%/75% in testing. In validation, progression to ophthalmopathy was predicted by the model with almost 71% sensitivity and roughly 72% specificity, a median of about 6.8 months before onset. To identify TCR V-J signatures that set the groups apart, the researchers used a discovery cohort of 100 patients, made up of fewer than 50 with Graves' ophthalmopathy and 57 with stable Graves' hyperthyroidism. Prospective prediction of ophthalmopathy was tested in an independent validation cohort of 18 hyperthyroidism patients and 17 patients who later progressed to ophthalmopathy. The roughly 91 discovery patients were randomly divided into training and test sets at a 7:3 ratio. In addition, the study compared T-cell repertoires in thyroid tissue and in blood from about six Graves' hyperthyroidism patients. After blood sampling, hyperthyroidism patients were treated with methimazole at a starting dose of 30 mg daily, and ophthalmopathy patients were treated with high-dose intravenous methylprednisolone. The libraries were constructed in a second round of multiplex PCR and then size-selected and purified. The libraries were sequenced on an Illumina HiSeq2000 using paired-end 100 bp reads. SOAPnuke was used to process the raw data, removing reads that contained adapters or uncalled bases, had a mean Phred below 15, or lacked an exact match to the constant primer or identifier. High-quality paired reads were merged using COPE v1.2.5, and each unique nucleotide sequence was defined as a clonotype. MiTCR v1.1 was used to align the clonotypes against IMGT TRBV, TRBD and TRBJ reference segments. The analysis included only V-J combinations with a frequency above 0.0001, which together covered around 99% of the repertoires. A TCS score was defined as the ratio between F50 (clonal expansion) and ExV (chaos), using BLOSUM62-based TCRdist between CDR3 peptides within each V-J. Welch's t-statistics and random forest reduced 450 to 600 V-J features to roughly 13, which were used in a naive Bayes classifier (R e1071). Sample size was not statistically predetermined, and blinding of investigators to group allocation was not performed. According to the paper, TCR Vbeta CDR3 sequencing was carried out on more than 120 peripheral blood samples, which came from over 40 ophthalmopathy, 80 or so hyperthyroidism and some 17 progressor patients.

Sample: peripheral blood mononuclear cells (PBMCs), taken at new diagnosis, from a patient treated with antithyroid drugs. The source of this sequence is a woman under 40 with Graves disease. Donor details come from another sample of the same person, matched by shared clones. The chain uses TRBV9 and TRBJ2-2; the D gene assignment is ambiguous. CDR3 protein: CASSVVPESNTGELFF. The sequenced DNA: TGTGCCAGCAGCGTAGTTCCAGAATCGAACACCGGGGAGCTGTTTTTT.